This T cell receptor beta chain was found in a study of response to subunit inactivated influenza vaccine. TCRdb re-derived calls from the RT-PCR reads in MiXCR, one entry per CDR3 protein. The sample holds about 480,000 distinct CDR3 sequences, about a tenth seen once. This clonotype showed up just a few times. No antigen is known for it. CDR3 length: 18 amino acids. Germline V CDR1 and CDR2: SGHRS, YFSETQ. The V segment lost 7 bases and the J segment 0 bases; nucleotides outside the gene matches: 15. Findings and limits, study-wide: There was a suggestion from the authors that each seasonal influenza vaccination recruits few new T cells.

This chain uses TRBV5-1 with TRBJ2-3; 9 bases are shared with TRBD1. The sequenced sample was PBMCs from blood, obtained roughly 6 weeks after vaccination. This TCR was sampled from a man in his fifties who received an inactivated influenza vaccine. CDR3 residues: CASGLPGQGSTSTDTQYF. Here the CDR3 DNA reads TGCGCCAGCGGACTACCGGGACAGGGTTCAACTAGCACAGATACGCAGTATTTT.